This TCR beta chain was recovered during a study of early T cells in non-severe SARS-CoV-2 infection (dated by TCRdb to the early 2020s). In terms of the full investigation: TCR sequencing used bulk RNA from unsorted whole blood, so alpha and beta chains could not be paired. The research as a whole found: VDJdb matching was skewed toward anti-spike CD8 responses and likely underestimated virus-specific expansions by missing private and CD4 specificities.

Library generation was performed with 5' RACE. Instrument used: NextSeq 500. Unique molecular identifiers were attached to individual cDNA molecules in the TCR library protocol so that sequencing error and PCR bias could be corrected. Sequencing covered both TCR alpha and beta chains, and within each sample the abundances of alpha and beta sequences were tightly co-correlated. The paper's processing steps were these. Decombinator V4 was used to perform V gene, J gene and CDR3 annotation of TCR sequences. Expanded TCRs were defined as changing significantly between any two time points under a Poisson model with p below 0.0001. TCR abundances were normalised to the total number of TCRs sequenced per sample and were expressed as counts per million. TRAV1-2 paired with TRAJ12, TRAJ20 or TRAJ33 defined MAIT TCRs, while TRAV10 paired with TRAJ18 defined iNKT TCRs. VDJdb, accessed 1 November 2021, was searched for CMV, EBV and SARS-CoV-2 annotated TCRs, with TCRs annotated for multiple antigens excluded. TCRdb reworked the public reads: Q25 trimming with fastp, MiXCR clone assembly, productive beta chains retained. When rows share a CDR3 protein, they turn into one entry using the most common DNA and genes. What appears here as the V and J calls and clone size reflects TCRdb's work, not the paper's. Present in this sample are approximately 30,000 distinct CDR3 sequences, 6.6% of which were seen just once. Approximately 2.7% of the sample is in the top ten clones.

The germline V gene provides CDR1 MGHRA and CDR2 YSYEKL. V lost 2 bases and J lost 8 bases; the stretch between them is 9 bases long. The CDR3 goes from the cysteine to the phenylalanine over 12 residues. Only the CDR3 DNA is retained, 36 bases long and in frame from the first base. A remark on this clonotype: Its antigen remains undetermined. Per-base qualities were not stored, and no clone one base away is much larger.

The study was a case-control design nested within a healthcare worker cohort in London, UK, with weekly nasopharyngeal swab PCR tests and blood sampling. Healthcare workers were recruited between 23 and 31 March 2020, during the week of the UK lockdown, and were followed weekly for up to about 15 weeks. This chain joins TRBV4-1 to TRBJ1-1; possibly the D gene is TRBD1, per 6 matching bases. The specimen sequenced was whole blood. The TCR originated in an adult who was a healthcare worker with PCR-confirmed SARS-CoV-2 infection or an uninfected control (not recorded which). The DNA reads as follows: TGCGCCAGCAGCCAAACAACAGGGGAAGCTTTCTTT. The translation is CASSQTTGEAFF.